This T cell receptor beta chain was identified in a study of blood T cell repertoires in COVID-19. Study at large: Collection of acute and convalescent COVID-19 samples took place in the United States, Italy and Spain. Sources were T cells, B-cell-depleted T cells, or PBMCs; the material itself was cDNA or gDNA.

CDR3 size: 15 residues. V lost 0 bases and J 3 bases, leaving 10 bases between the germline ends. Looked up from germline, CDR1 is SGDLS and CDR2 is YYNGEE. Original handling: Amplification with reference gene primers provided the estimates of nucleated cell counts. This table comes from immunoSEQ multiplex PCR, and its TCRdb copy is limited to in-frame clones, with some not included. V, J and clone size are taken as reported in that table, and D and trimming were inferred from the DNA itself. This table has 230,000 or so clones, around nine tenths appearing once. The sequenced material came from PBMCs or T cells enriched from blood (not recorded which). V is TRBV9 and J is TRBJ2-1; D possibly corresponds to TRBD2 (6 bases). This sequence originates from a woman between 50 and 59 years old with acute COVID-19. The CDR3 protein is CASSVDQGGYNEQFF. DNA of the CDR3: TGTGCCAGCAGCGTAGATCAGGGAGGCTACAATGAGCAGTTCTTC.